Each of the 19 T cell receptor beta chains below was sequenced from the same sample in a study of cytomegalovirus exposure and HLA in healthy donors. PCR amplification relied on 60 Vbeta primers (plus 13 Jbeta primers). Generated by immunoSEQ multiplex PCR, the TCRdb table keeps only in-frame clones and is missing some. The top ten clones hold roughly 1.6% of a sample with some 180,000 clones, approximately 80% of them seen once. The sample consisted of PBMCs. These receptors all stem from a woman aged 18-29 years in good health and CMV-seronegative.

V and J are TRBV11-2 and TRBJ1-3; the D gene is possibly TRBD1 (6 bases). Between the trimmed V and J ends, which lost 5 bases and 0 bases, there was a span of 17 bases. The germline V gene encodes CDR1 SGHAT and CDR2 FQNNGV. CDR3 length equals 17 residues. The CDR3 nucleotides are TGTGCCAGCAGCCTCGGACAGCATACCCTCTCTGGAAACACCATATATTTT. This codes for CASSLGQHTLSGNTIYF.

V gene TRBV5-1 combines with J gene TRBJ2-3; the D gene is possibly TRBD1 (6 bases). Looked up from germline, CDR1 is SGHRS and CDR2 is YFSETQ. V shed 0 bases and J shed 3 bases, with 14 bases lying between them. This CDR3 contains 16 residues. The DNA of the CDR3 is TGCGCCAGCAGCTTGGAGGGGACAACCTCTACAGATACGCAGTATTTT. Translated, it gives CASSLEGTTSTDTQYF.

The genes are TRBV11-2 and TRBJ1-2, with 7 bases identical to TRBD1. The CDR3 consists of 16 residues. V lost 0 bases and J lost 3; bases outside the gene matches: 7. CDR1 is SGHAT and CDR2 is FQNNGV in the germline V gene. CDR3 nucleotides: TGTGCCAGCAGCTTAGATTTGAACAGGGGAGACTATGGCTACACCTTC. This translates into CASSLDLNRGDYGYTF.

The chain combines TRBV27 with TRBJ2-2, with TRBD2 as a possible D gene (6 bases). V dropped 4 bases and J dropped 7 bases, with 16 bases sitting between them. The CDR3 contains 15 residues. Germline V gives CDR1 MNHEY, CDR2 SMNVEV (reference sequence). The CDR3 DNA sequence: TGTGCCAGCAGTTCCTGGGGCGGGGAAGGCGGGGAGCTGTTTTTT. It translates to CASSSWGGEGGELFF.

The rearrangement links TRBV19 to TRBJ2-3, with TRBD1 matching over 7 bases. CDR3 length: 14 residues. CDR1 is LNHDA and CDR2 is SQIVND in the germline V gene (reference sequence). V was pared by 6 bases and J by 4 bases, with 7 bases of the junction left unmatched. CDR3 sequence: CASRRGLGPDTQYF. As DNA, the CDR3 is TGTGCCAGTAGGAGGGGGCTCGGCCCAGATACGCAGTATTTT.

V and J are TRBV6-5 and TRBJ2-3; 7 bases match TRBD2. Germline loops: CDR1 MNHEY, CDR2 SVGAGI. The CDR3 contains 14 residues. V was pared by 7 bases and J by 5 bases, with 9 bases of the junction left unmatched. For the CDR3, the DNA is TGTGCCAGCAAAAGCCCGTCTAGCGGAGATACGCAGTATTTT. This codes for CASKSPSSGDTQYF.

This rearrangement joins TRBV7-2 to TRBJ2-7; 10 bases agree with TRBD2. The V segment lost 1 base and the J segment 5 bases; nucleotides outside the gene matches: 11. Germline-derived CDR1 and CDR2 are SGHTA and FQGNSA. The CDR3 extends over 17 amino acids. The CDR3, as DNA: TGTGCCAGCAGCTTAGTCCCCTTAGCGGGAGGAATCCACGAGCAGTACTTC. It is translated as CASSLVPLAGGIHEQYF.

The gene calls are TRBV25-1 and TRBJ2-5; a possible D gene is TRBD1 (7 bases). Per the germline V gene, CDR1 is MGHDK and CDR2 is SYGVNS. This CDR3 is 16 amino acids long. The V end was cut by 1 base, the J end by 2 bases, with 14 bases between. The CDR3 loop reads CASSESRRGQQETQYF. The CDR3 coding sequence is TGTGCCAGCAGTGAATCCCGGCGGGGACAGCAAGAGACCCAGTACTTC.

The chain employs TRBV6-5 and TRBJ2-3, with D possibly matching TRBD2 (6 bases). The CDR3 extends over 15 amino acids. The V gene lost 2 bases and the J gene lost 5 bases, with 14 bases spanning the gap. The V gene's germline CDR1 is MNHEY and CDR2 SVGAGI. Here the CDR3 reads CASSYAGRGGDTQYF. CDR3 coding DNA: TGTGCCAGCAGTTACGCGGGACGGGGAGGAGATACGCAGTATTTT.

CDR3 region: CASSLKPGLAGAASYEQYF. Written as DNA, the CDR3 is TGTGCCAGCAGCTTAAAACCGGGACTAGCGGGAGCCGCCTCCTACGAGCAGTACTTC. The chain has TRBV7-8 and TRBJ2-7; TRBD2 matches 14 bases. V lost 2 bases to trimming and J lost 0 bases; unmatched junction nucleotides: 9. The CDR3 is 19 residues long. The germline gives CDR1 SGHVS, CDR2 FQNEAQ.

This clone was counted only a few times. J is TRBJ1-2 and V is TRBV4-1, with D unclear. This CDR3 spans 11 amino acids. Germline CDR1 and CDR2: MGHRA and YSYEKL. Trimming pared 3 bases from V and 8 bases from J, leaving 7 bases between. CDR3 region: CASSHYSGYTF. The CDR3 bases are TGCGCCAGCAGCCACTACAGCGGCTACACCTTC.

The chain links TRBV6-1 to TRBJ2-5; a possible D gene is TRBD1 (5 bases). Near its end, the DNA agrees better with TRBJ2-7, so the J call may be wrong. This CDR3 region has 14 residues. In germline, CDR1 is MNHNS, CDR2 SASEGT. The CDR3 protein is CASSEVPRAYEQYF. In DNA form, the CDR3 reads TGTGCCAGCAGTGAAGTGCCCAGGGCCTACGAGCAGTACTTC.

This rearrangement joins TRBV7-2 to TRBJ1-4; a weak D match, TRBD1 (5 bases). CDR1 is SGHTA and CDR2 is FQGNSA in the germline V gene. Trimming shortened V by 5 bases and J by 3 bases, and 10 bases separated the two germline ends. The CDR3 sequence is 14 residues long. CDR3 sequence: CASSPGASNEKLFF. The CDR3 region has the DNA TGTGCCAGCAGCCCTGGGGCCTCTAATGAAAAACTGTTTTTT.

The CDR3 DNA is TGTGCCAGCAGCTTGACAGTCTATGGCTACACCTTC. Protein sequence: CASSLTVYGYTF. The J gene is TRBJ1-2, the V gene TRBV7-2; tentatively, D is TRBD1 (5 bases). CDR1 SGHTA and CDR2 FQGNSA come from the germline V gene. The CDR3 extends over 12 amino acids. V was clipped by 3 bases and J by 4 bases, with 6 bases between them. The variable domain in full, with the rest retrieved from reference TRBV7-2 and TRBJ1-2, is GAGVSQSPSNKVTEKGKDVELRCDPISGHTALYWYRQSLGQGLEFLIYFQGNSAPDKSGLPSDRFSAERTGGSVSTLTIQRTQQEDSAVYLCASSLTVYGYTFGSGTRLTVV.

This clone was recorded a few times. V and J are TRBV2 and TRBJ2-7; maybe TRBD1 (5 bases). V gave up 3 bases and J gave up 3 bases, with 9 bases separating them. The CDR3 sequence is 13 residues long. Germline V gives CDR1 SNHLY, CDR2 FYNNEI. This chain's CDR3 is CASSEGTGYEQYF. The CDR3 bases are TGTGCCAGCAGTGAGGGAACAGGCTACGAGCAGTACTTC.

The gene calls are TRBV11-2 and TRBJ1-4; 9 bases are shared with TRBD1. CDR3 length equals 15 residues. CDR1 SGHAT and CDR2 FQNNGV come from the germline V gene. The V gene end was trimmed by 5 bases and the J gene end by 2 bases; junction bases not matched to a gene: 3. Here the CDR3 DNA reads TGTGCCAGCAGCACTGACAGGGGGACTAATGAAAAACTGTTTTTT. It yields the protein CASSTDRGTNEKLFF.

The chain has TRBV7-9 and TRBJ2-4, with TRBD2 matching 7 bases. With 6 bases clipped from V and 5 bases from J, the junction kept 4 bases outside the gene matches. Germline-derived CDR1 and CDR2 are SEHNR and FQNEAQ (reference sequence). CDR3 length: 13 residues. CDR3 residues: CASSHGLENIQYF. The CDR3 coding sequence is TGTGCCAGCAGTCACGGACTAGAAAACATTCAGTACTTC.

The CDR3 sequence is CASSLAGRGGNTIYF. In DNA, the CDR3 is TGTGCCAGCAGCTTGGCCGGCAGGGGAGGAAACACCATATATTTT. This rearrangement joins TRBV5-6 to TRBJ1-3; perhaps TRBD1 as D (6 bases). This CDR3 is 15 amino acids long. The V and J ends lost 0 bases and 4 bases respectively, with 11 bases between them. CDR1 is SGHDT, CDR2 YYEEEE, per germline.

The chain employs TRBV28 and TRBJ1-3, with no clear D. The V gene lost 6 bases and the J gene lost 3 bases, with 15 bases spanning the gap. The CDR3 has 15 amino acids. Looked up from germline, CDR1 is MDHEN and CDR2 is SYDVKM. The CDR3 sequence: CASRLDGIYGNTIYF. The CDR3 nucleotides are TGTGCCAGCAGACTAGACGGGATTTATGGAAACACCATATATTTT.